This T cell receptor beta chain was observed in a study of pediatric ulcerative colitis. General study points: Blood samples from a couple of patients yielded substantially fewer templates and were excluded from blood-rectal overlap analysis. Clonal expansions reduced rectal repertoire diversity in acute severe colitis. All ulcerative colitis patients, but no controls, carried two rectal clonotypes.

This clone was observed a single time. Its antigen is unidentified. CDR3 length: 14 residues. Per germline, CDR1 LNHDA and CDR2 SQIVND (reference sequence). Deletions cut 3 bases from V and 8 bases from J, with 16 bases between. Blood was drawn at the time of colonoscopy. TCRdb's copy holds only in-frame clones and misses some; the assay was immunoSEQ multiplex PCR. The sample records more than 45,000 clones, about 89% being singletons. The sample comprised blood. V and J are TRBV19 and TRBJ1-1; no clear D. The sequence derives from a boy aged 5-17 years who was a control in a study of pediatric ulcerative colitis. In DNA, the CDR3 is TGTGCCAGTAGTATCCCTTATTTGAAGACCGAAGCTTTCTTT. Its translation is CASSIPYLKTEAFF.